The clone carrying this T cell receptor (beta chain) came up a few times. Every donor provided 7.5 to 10 milliliters of peripheral blood. The record originates from a study of blood T cells in healthy people across ages. CDR3 length equals 18 residues. Germline lookup yields CDR1 MNHNS and CDR2 SASEGT. V was clipped by 5 bases and J by 1 base; unmatched bases: 11. Combining a sample-barcoded 5' primer with a J-beta primer mix, a second PCR ran for about 7 to 11 cycles. Each CDR3 protein gets one entry after TCRdb re-called the 5' RACE reads with MiXCR. The data show 790,000 or so distinct CDR3 sequences, about 61% seen once.

The chain is built from TRBV6-1 and TRBJ2-1; 10 bases agree with TRBD2. The sample consisted of blood. This sequence was found in a man aged 35 to 55 in good health. Here the CDR3 reads CASSRGLAASSSYNEQFF. CDR3 DNA sequence: TGTGCCAGCAGTCGCGGACTAGCGGCATCAAGTTCCTACAATGAGCAGTTCTTC.